Listed here are 11 T cell receptor beta chains from one sample, sequenced in a study of cytomegalovirus exposure and HLA in healthy donors. Researchers ran the PCR with 60 Vbeta and 13 Jbeta primers. Here immunoSEQ multiplex PCR was the method, and the copy in TCRdb shows in-frame clones only, minus some. This table has around 130,000 clones, 80% appearing once. Sequenced material: PBMCs. The source is a woman aged 40-49 years in good health and CMV-seronegative.

The V and J genes are TRBV6-6 and TRBJ2-7; 10 bases are shared with TRBD2. Looked up from germline, CDR1 is MNHNY and CDR2 is SVGAGI (reference sequence). V shed 4 bases, J shed 2 bases, and the junction held 8 bases outside the gene matches. CDR3 length equals 16 residues. The chain's CDR3 is CASSSSSGGKPYEQYF. In DNA form, the CDR3 reads TGTGCCAGCAGTTCATCTAGCGGGGGAAAGCCCTACGAGCAGTACTTC.

The count of this clone is one. The chain couples TRBV7-2 to TRBJ2-3, with 10 bases identical to TRBD2. The CDR3 contains 15 residues. Germline V gene sequence: CDR1 SGHTA, CDR2 FQGNSA. Unmatched junction bases numbered 4, after V lost 1 base and J lost 6 bases. The CDR3 DNA reads TGTGCCAGCAGCTTAGGAGCGGGAGGGCGGGATACGCAGTATTTT. Its protein is CASSLGAGGRDTQYF.

V usage is TRBV14 and J usage is TRBJ1-2, with D possibly being TRBD1 (5 bases). The CDR3 is 14 residues long. Trimming took 0 bases from V and 8 from J, leaving 13 bases between them. The germline V gene has CDR1 SGHDN and CDR2 FVKESK. As DNA, the CDR3 is TGTGCCAGCAGCCAAGATCTAGGGGCGGGAGGCTACACCTTC. This encodes CASSQDLGAGGYTF. The variable domain in full, completed from reference TRBV14 and TRBJ1-2, reads EAGVTQFPSHSVIEKGQTVTLRCDPISGHDNLYWYRRVMGKEIKFLLHFVKESKQDESGMPNNRFLAERTGGTYSTLKVQPAELEDSGVYFCASSQDLGAGGYTFGSGTRLTVV.

This clone has more than one count but fewer than ten. The chain employs TRBV11-2 and TRBJ2-7; tentative D call: TRBD1 (6 bases). The length of the CDR3 is 12 residues. Germline V gene lookup returns CDR1 SGHAT and CDR2 FQNNGV. Trimming took off 5 bases at V and 4 bases at J, with 9 bases between the two ends. In nucleotides, the CDR3 is TGTGCCAGCAGCCCGACAGGTTACGAGCAGTACTTC. It yields the protein CASSPTGYEQYF.

V and J are TRBV25-1 and TRBJ2-7; no firm D call. Germline CDR1 is MGHDK and CDR2 is SYGVNS. V was clipped by 2 bases and J by 1 base, with 6 bases between them. The CDR3 runs to 13 residues. In nucleotides, the CDR3 is TGTGCCAGCAGTGAAGACGGGTCCTACGAGCAGTACTTC. Its protein product is CASSEDGSYEQYF.

The chain employs TRBV18 and TRBJ2-7; D unclear. Germline CDR1 reads KGHSH; CDR2 reads LQKENI. This CDR3 region has 14 residues. Between the trimmed V and J ends, which lost 1 base and 0 bases, there was a span of 7 bases. The CDR3 coding sequence is TGTGCCAGCTCACCACGCGGCGCCTCCTACGAGCAGTACTTC. Its protein product is CASSPRGASYEQYF.

The chain recombines TRBV28 with TRBJ1-2, with D possibly TRBD1 on 5 matching bases. Deletions cut 2 bases from V and 7 bases from J, with 14 bases between. Germline CDR1 and CDR2: MDHEN and SYDVKM. This CDR3 spans 14 amino acids. The chain's CDR3 is CASSLVKGGVGYTF. The CDR3 DNA sequence: TGTGCCAGCAGTTTAGTGAAAGGAGGGGTTGGCTACACCTTC.

CDR3 sequence (DNA): TGTGCCACCAGCAGACCCACCAGGGGACAGTCAGAGACCCAGTACTTC. This sequence encodes CATSRPTRGQSETQYF. The rearrangement links TRBV15 to TRBJ2-5, with 7 bases identical to TRBD1. CDR1 LNHNV and CDR2 YYDKDF come from the germline V gene (reference sequence). The length of the CDR3 is 16 residues. The trim removed 2 bases at V and 4 bases at J, leaving 10 bases unmatched.

The rearrangement uses TRBV5-4 and TRBJ2-3; D is possibly TRBD1 (6 bases). V shed 0 bases and J shed 5 bases, with 7 bases lying between them. The CDR3 length is 13 residues. CDR1 and CDR2 (germline): SGHNT, YYREEE (reference sequence). CDR3 residues: CASSLVGGDTQYF. CDR3 nucleotide sequence: TGTGCCAGCAGCTTGGTAGGGGGAGATACGCAGTATTTT.

The J gene is TRBJ2-2, the V gene TRBV5-1, with 10 positions matching TRBD2. V gave up 0 bases and J gave up 4 bases; unmatched junction bases: 3. The V gene's germline CDR1 is SGHRS and CDR2 YFSETQ. The CDR3 totals 16 residues. Here the CDR3 reads CASSLVPSGSTGELFF. CDR3 sequence (DNA): TGCGCCAGCAGCTTGGTACCTAGCGGGAGCACCGGGGAGCTGTTTTTT.

The gene calls are TRBV9 and TRBJ1-1; perhaps TRBD1 as D (6 bases). From germline, CDR1 is SGDLS and CDR2 YYNGEE. CDR3 length: 11 residues. V gave up 4 bases and J gave up 5 bases, with 6 bases separating them. The CDR3 spells CASSRGTEAFF. The CDR3 nucleotides are TGTGCCAGCAGCAGGGGGACTGAAGCTTTCTTT.